A selection of T cell receptor beta chains follows, all from one sample in a study of brain T cells in children with intractable seizures. Profiling relied on immunoSEQ multiplex PCR, and the TCRdb table lists in-frame clones only, not all of them. The sample has tens of thousands of clones, 90% to 95% seen once. The sequencing here drew on peripheral blood, taken at surgery. Source of these receptors: a boy younger than two with tuberous sclerosis and intractable seizures. Each CDR3 is given with its conserved first and last residue. Each record gives: J gene, V gene, D gene, clone size, CDR3 protein, CDR3 DNA. D genes are given only for firm matches. Some rows mark clone size as missing; the rest say once, few, many or name a class of expanded clone.

j_gene: TRBJ1-1; v_gene: TRBV5-4; d_gene: TRBD1; abundance: NA; CDR3aa: CASSRTGATEAFF; CDR3nt: TGTGCCAGCAGCCGGACAGGAGCCACTGAAGCTTTCTTT
j_gene: TRBJ2-3; v_gene: TRBV9; d_gene: TRBD2; abundance: NA; CDR3aa: CASSVGSGGTDTQYF; CDR3nt: TGTGCCAGCAGCGTAGGTAGCGGGGGCACAGATACGCAGTATTTT
j_gene: TRBJ2-5; v_gene: TRBV6-5; d_gene: TRBD2; abundance: few; CDR3aa: CASSYGGDGTQETQYF; CDR3nt: TGTGCCAGCAGTTACGGGGGGGACGGGACCCAAGAGACCCAGTACTTC
j_gene: TRBJ2-7; v_gene: TRBV6-1; d_gene: NA; abundance: once; CDR3aa: CASSEAATWGEQYF; CDR3nt: TGTGCCAGCAGTGAAGCCGCGACCTGGGGCGAGCAGTACTTC
j_gene: TRBJ1-5; v_gene: TRBV9; d_gene: NA; abundance: NA; CDR3aa: CASSVGSGNQPQHF; CDR3nt: TGTGCCAGCAGCGTAGGTAGCGGCAATCAGCCCCAGCATTTT
j_gene: TRBJ1-2; v_gene: TRBV18; d_gene: TRBD1; abundance: NA; CDR3aa: CASSPRDRGHGYTF; CDR3nt: TGTGCCAGCTCACCCCGGGACAGGGGCCATGGCTACACCTTC
j_gene: TRBJ1-4; v_gene: TRBV19; d_gene: NA; abundance: once; CDR3aa: CASSIQTNEKLFF; CDR3nt: TGTGCCAGTAGTATACAAACTAATGAAAAACTGTTTTTT
j_gene: TRBJ2-1; v_gene: TRBV5-4; d_gene: TRBD1; abundance: NA; CDR3aa: CASSYTSGQGNNEQFF; CDR3nt: TGTGCCAGCAGCTACACCTCGGGACAGGGTAACAATGAGCAGTTCTTC
j_gene: TRBJ2-1; v_gene: TRBV9; d_gene: TRBD2; abundance: NA; CDR3aa: CASSVRLAGVDEQFF; CDR3nt: TGTGCCAGCAGCGTACGACTAGCGGGAGTCGATGAGCAGTTCTTC
j_gene: TRBJ2-3; v_gene: TRBV11-2; d_gene: TRBD2; abundance: NA; CDR3aa: CASAIPPGLAGSTDTQYF; CDR3nt: TGTGCCAGCGCAATTCCCCCGGGACTAGCGGGGTCCACAGATACGCAGTATTTT
j_gene: TRBJ1-6; v_gene: TRBV13; d_gene: NA; abundance: NA; CDR3aa: CASSHREGGRDSPLHF; CDR3nt: TGTGCCAGCAGCCACCGCGAGGGAGGGCGCGATTCACCCCTCCACTTT
j_gene: TRBJ1-2; v_gene: TRBV19; d_gene: TRBD1; abundance: NA; CDR3aa: CASKGTAEYGYTF; CDR3nt: TGTGCCAGTAAAGGGACAGCAGAATATGGCTACACCTTC
j_gene: TRBJ2-3; v_gene: TRBV11-2; d_gene: TRBD2; abundance: NA; CDR3aa: CASSFWTSGPDTQYF; CDR3nt: TGTGCCAGCAGCTTTTGGACTAGCGGTCCAGATACGCAGTATTTT
j_gene: TRBJ2-7; v_gene: TRBV4-1; d_gene: TRBD2; abundance: NA; CDR3aa: CASSQATSGSYEQYF; CDR3nt: TGCGCCAGCAGCCAAGCTACTAGCGGGAGCTACGAGCAGTACTTC
j_gene: TRBJ1-2; v_gene: TRBV4-2; d_gene: TRBD1; abundance: once; CDR3aa: CASSQEEREGAYYGYTF; CDR3nt: TGTGCCAGCAGCCAAGAGGAGAGGGAGGGGGCCTACTATGGCTACACCTTC
j_gene: TRBJ1-5; v_gene: TRBV7-9; d_gene: NA; abundance: once; CDR3aa: CASSLGGQPQHF; CDR3nt: TGTGCCAGCAGCTTAGGGGGACAGCCCCAGCATTTT
j_gene: TRBJ1-6; v_gene: TRBV3-1/TRBV3-2; d_gene: TRBD1; abundance: NA; CDR3aa: CASSQALQGSWGRSPLHF; CDR3nt: TGTGCCAGCAGCCAAGCCCTACAGGGGAGTTGGGGTCGTTCACCCCTCCACTTT
j_gene: TRBJ1-1; v_gene: TRBV7-9; d_gene: NA; abundance: NA; CDR3aa: CASSLPGDTEAFF; CDR3nt: TGTGCCAGCAGCTTACCGGGGGACACTGAAGCTTTCTTT
j_gene: TRBJ2-2; v_gene: TRBV7-9; d_gene: NA; abundance: NA; CDR3aa: CASSVQGTGELFF; CDR3nt: TGTGCCAGCAGCGTACAGGGAACCGGGGAGCTGTTTTTT
j_gene: TRBJ1-6; v_gene: TRBV20-1; d_gene: NA; abundance: NA; CDR3aa: CSASPLSRVRNSPLHF; CDR3nt: TGCAGTGCTAGTCCTCTGAGCAGGGTTCGCAATTCACCCCTCCACTTT
j_gene: TRBJ1-6; v_gene: TRBV7-9; d_gene: TRBD1; abundance: NA; CDR3aa: CASSKGQFYNSPLHF; CDR3nt: TGTGCCAGCAGCAAGGGACAGTTCTATAATTCACCCCTCCACTTT
j_gene: TRBJ2-7; v_gene: TRBV7-9; d_gene: NA; abundance: NA; CDR3aa: CASSQVASYEQYF; CDR3nt: TGTGCCAGCAGCCAAGTGGCATCCTACGAGCAGTACTTC
j_gene: TRBJ2-3; v_gene: TRBV6-1; d_gene: TRBD1; abundance: NA; CDR3aa: CASSELPGGGTDTQYF; CDR3nt: TGTGCCAGCAGTGAACTACCAGGGGGCGGGACAGATACGCAGTATTTT
j_gene: TRBJ2-5; v_gene: TRBV12-3/TRBV12-4; d_gene: NA; abundance: NA; CDR3aa: CASRQTRQETQYF; CDR3nt: TGTGCCAGCAGACAGACTCGGCAAGAGACCCAGTACTTC
j_gene: TRBJ2-7; v_gene: TRBV7-6; d_gene: TRBD2; abundance: once; CDR3aa: CASSLAPFVSGGASGGEQYF; CDR3nt: TGTGCCAGCAGCTTAGCCCCTTTTGTGAGCGGGGGGGCATCAGGTGGCGAGCAGTACTTC
j_gene: TRBJ2-5; v_gene: TRBV19; d_gene: NA; abundance: NA; CDR3aa: CATGTDAFQETQYF; CDR3nt: TGTGCCACCGGGACTGACGCCTTCCAAGAGACCCAGTACTTC
j_gene: TRBJ1-2; v_gene: TRBV6-6; d_gene: TRBD1; abundance: NA; CDR3aa: CASSKIRDRDGYTF; CDR3nt: TGTGCCAGCAGTAAAATTCGAGACAGGGATGGCTACACCTTC
j_gene: TRBJ2-1; v_gene: TRBV20-1; d_gene: TRBD2; abundance: NA; CDR3aa: CSASYASGRAGHEQFF; CDR3nt: TGCAGTGCTAGTTATGCTAGCGGGAGGGCCGGCCATGAGCAGTTCTTC
j_gene: TRBJ2-1; v_gene: TRBV5-1; d_gene: NA; abundance: NA; CDR3aa: CASSAAVEEQFF; CDR3nt: TGCGCCAGCAGCGCGGCAGTGGAGGAGCAGTTCTTC
j_gene: TRBJ2-1; v_gene: TRBV3-1/TRBV3-2; d_gene: TRBD2; abundance: NA; CDR3aa: CASSQVTSGRGREQFF; CDR3nt: TGTGCCAGCAGCCAAGTGACTAGCGGGAGAGGTCGTGAGCAGTTCTTC
j_gene: TRBJ1-1; v_gene: TRBV6-5; d_gene: NA; abundance: once; CDR3aa: CASSYSGTPNTEAFF; CDR3nt: TGTGCCAGCAGTTACTCCGGGACCCCGAACACTGAAGCTTTCTTT
j_gene: TRBJ2-5; v_gene: TRBV7-2; d_gene: NA; abundance: NA; CDR3aa: CASSLGVDSGGQETQYF; CDR3nt: TGTGCCAGCAGCTTAGGGGTCGATAGCGGCGGCCAAGAGACCCAGTACTTC
j_gene: TRBJ2-1; v_gene: TRBV10-2; d_gene: NA; abundance: NA; CDR3aa: CASSVVLSYGGAPNYSYNEQFF; CDR3nt: TGCGCCAGCAGTGTAGTTCTCTCTTATGGGGGAGCCCCAAACTACTCCTACAATGAGCAGTTCTTC
j_gene: TRBJ1-2; v_gene: TRBV12-3/TRBV12-4; d_gene: NA; abundance: NA; CDR3aa: CASSLGGNYGYTF; CDR3nt: TGTGCCAGCAGTTTGGGAGGGAACTATGGCTACACCTTC
j_gene: TRBJ2-5; v_gene: TRBV12-5; d_gene: TRBD2; abundance: NA; CDR3aa: CASGLVRGEGSQETQYF; CDR3nt: TGTGCTAGTGGTTTGGTACGGGGGGAGGGGAGCCAAGAGACCCAGTACTTC
j_gene: TRBJ1-2; v_gene: TRBV5-6; d_gene: NA; abundance: NA; CDR3aa: CASSLLSRESFGYTF; CDR3nt: TGTGCCAGCAGCTTGTTATCCAGGGAGTCCTTTGGCTACACCTTC
j_gene: TRBJ2-3; v_gene: TRBV7-9; d_gene: TRBD2; abundance: NA; CDR3aa: CASSRGGAGGSTDTQYF; CDR3nt: TGTGCCAGCAGCCGCGGGGGTGCGGGAGGCAGCACAGATACGCAGTATTTT
j_gene: TRBJ1-2; v_gene: TRBV28; d_gene: TRBD1; abundance: NA; CDR3aa: CASLTGGYGYTF; CDR3nt: TGTGCCAGCCTAACAGGGGGCTATGGCTACACCTTC
j_gene: TRBJ1-2; v_gene: TRBV11-2; d_gene: NA; abundance: NA; CDR3aa: CASSLGRTGPYTF; CDR3nt: TGTGCCAGCAGCTTAGGCAGGACGGGACCCTACACCTTC
j_gene: TRBJ2-7; v_gene: TRBV5-1; d_gene: NA; abundance: NA; CDR3aa: CASSLWDTSYEQYF; CDR3nt: TGCGCCAGCAGCTTGTGGGACACCTCCTACGAGCAGTACTTC
j_gene: TRBJ2-6; v_gene: TRBV5-1; d_gene: NA; abundance: NA; CDR3aa: CASSLEYSGANVLTF; CDR3nt: TGCGCCAGCAGCTTGGAGTACTCTGGGGCCAACGTCCTGACTTTC
j_gene: TRBJ2-3; v_gene: TRBV29-1; d_gene: TRBD1; abundance: NA; CDR3aa: CSVEDRDPTDTQYF; CDR3nt: TGCAGCGTGGAGGACAGGGATCCGACAGATACGCAGTATTTT
j_gene: TRBJ1-1; v_gene: TRBV5-1; d_gene: NA; abundance: NA; CDR3aa: CASSTGTANTEAFF; CDR3nt: TGCGCCAGCAGTACCGGGACGGCGAACACTGAAGCTTTCTTT
j_gene: TRBJ2-1; v_gene: TRBV6-6; d_gene: NA; abundance: NA; CDR3aa: CASSRYNEQFF; CDR3nt: TGTGCCAGCAGTCGATACAATGAGCAGTTCTTC
j_gene: TRBJ1-2; v_gene: TRBV19; d_gene: NA; abundance: NA; CDR3aa: CASSISANYGYTF; CDR3nt: TGTGCCAGTAGTATTAGTGCTAACTATGGCTACACCTTC
j_gene: TRBJ2-5; v_gene: TRBV7-2; d_gene: TRBD2; abundance: NA; CDR3aa: CASSSRLAGGGETQYF; CDR3nt: TGTGCCAGCAGCTCCCGTCTAGCGGGGGGTGGAGAGACCCAGTACTTC
j_gene: TRBJ1-1; v_gene: TRBV30; d_gene: NA; abundance: NA; CDR3aa: CAWNKDTEAFF; CDR3nt: TGTGCCTGGAATAAAGACACTGAAGCTTTCTTT
j_gene: TRBJ2-5; v_gene: TRBV5-1; d_gene: NA; abundance: NA; CDR3aa: CASRDWGGETQYF; CDR3nt: TGCGCCAGCAGGGATTGGGGTGGAGAGACCCAGTACTTC
j_gene: TRBJ2-5; v_gene: TRBV28; d_gene: TRBD1; abundance: NA; CDR3aa: CASSTVRTGVGETQYF; CDR3nt: TGTGCCAGCAGCACGGTCCGGACAGGGGTGGGGGAGACCCAGTACTTC
j_gene: TRBJ1-2; v_gene: TRBV6-5; d_gene: TRBD1; abundance: NA; CDR3aa: CASRTGTGETYGYTF; CDR3nt: TGTGCCAGCAGGACCGGGACAGGGGAGACCTATGGCTACACCTTC
j_gene: TRBJ1-5; v_gene: TRBV27; d_gene: NA; abundance: NA; CDR3aa: CASSLAGRNQPQHF; CDR3nt: TGTGCCAGCAGTTTGGCAGGTAGAAATCAGCCCCAGCATTTT
j_gene: TRBJ2-7; v_gene: TRBV7-8; d_gene: NA; abundance: NA; CDR3aa: CASSWAGTNEQYF; CDR3nt: TGTGCCAGCAGCTGGGCAGGGACCAACGAGCAGTACTTC
j_gene: TRBJ2-2; v_gene: TRBV5-4; d_gene: TRBD2; abundance: NA; CDR3aa: CASRLAGGRTGELFF; CDR3nt: TGTGCCAGCAGGCTAGCGGGGGGGCGTACCGGGGAGCTGTTTTTT
j_gene: TRBJ2-3; v_gene: TRBV2; d_gene: NA; abundance: NA; CDR3aa: CASRGGTIDTQYF; CDR3nt: TGTGCCAGCAGGGGGGGAACTATAGATACGCAGTATTTT
j_gene: TRBJ1-5; v_gene: TRBV7-9; d_gene: TRBD1; abundance: NA; CDR3aa: CASSRDRVGSQPQHF; CDR3nt: TGTGCCAGCAGCCGAGACAGGGTGGGAAGTCAGCCCCAGCATTTT
j_gene: TRBJ2-1; v_gene: TRBV6-2/TRBV6-3; d_gene: NA; abundance: NA; CDR3aa: CASSDTGTQDEQFF; CDR3nt: TGTGCCAGCAGTGATACCGGGACCCAGGATGAGCAGTTCTTC
j_gene: TRBJ2-4; v_gene: TRBV29-1; d_gene: NA; abundance: once; CDR3aa: CSVEPGFGSNIQYF; CDR3nt: TGCAGCGTTGAACCGGGGTTTGGGAGCAACATTCAGTACTTC
j_gene: TRBJ2-3; v_gene: TRBV5-1; d_gene: TRBD2; abundance: NA; CDR3aa: CASSLVGRTSSVDTQYF; CDR3nt: TGCGCCAGCAGCTTGGTTGGTCGGACTAGTTCTGTAGATACGCAGTATTTT